A single count supports the clone carrying this T cell receptor beta chain. Its antigen remains unidentified. This specimen comes from a study of PD-1 blockade in classical Hodgkin lymphoma. On the study more broadly: Nivolumab dosing for patients was 3 mg/kg, administered intravenously every 2 weeks.

Points from the study as a whole: Baseline diversity was lower in partial responders and progressors than complete responders. Underlying causes for the observed repertoire differences were not defined, possibly disease activity or prior therapy. Whereas CD4+ TCR diversity had risen significantly by C4D1, CD8+ TCR diversity had not.

The CDR3 is 13 residues long. Trimming took off 2 bases at V and 5 bases at J, with 11 bases between the two ends. The germline V gene has CDR1 SGHNT and CDR2 YYREEE (reference sequence). With no exception, relapse followed autologous stem cell transplantation in all patients, and brentuximab vedotin exposure varied. TCRdb's copy holds only in-frame clones and misses some; the assay was immunoSEQ multiplex PCR. The sample lists about 40,000 clones; around 88% were seen once. This TCR came from a human donor with classical Hodgkin lymphoma. The chain uses TRBV5-4 and TRBJ2-7; tentatively, D is TRBD1 or TRBD2 (6 bases each). This specimen consisted of peripheral blood mononuclear cells (PBMCs), obtained before the second cycle of nivolumab. In nucleotides, the CDR3 is TGTGCCAGCAGCTTCACGGGGGCCCACGAGCAGTACTTC. This codes for CASSFTGAHEQYF.